This T cell receptor beta chain was sequenced during a study of technical replicates of blood from a handful of donors. The CDR3 covers 16 residues. After removal of 2 bases from V and 8 bases from J, the junction contained 13 bases not matched to a gene. Germline-derived CDR1 and CDR2 are LNHDA and SQIVND (reference sequence). Profiled with immunoSEQ multiplex PCR; TCRdb holds only in-frame clones, not every one. The data show around 95,000 clones, 85% to 95% seen once. This TCR was sampled from a human donor in good health. The sequenced material came from T cells isolated from PBMCs. This chain uses TRBV19 with TRBJ1-1, with 8 positions matching TRBD1. CDR3 DNA: TGTGCCAGTAGTATATTCGAGGGACAGGCCTTCGTAGAAGCTTTCTTT. It is translated as CASSIFEGQAFVEAFF.